Given below is one T cell receptor (beta chain) in context. Its antigen target is currently unknown. Base qualities were left out, and no much larger clone turns up one base away. This sample was taken from a study of T-cell reconstitution after alpha-beta-depleted transplantation in children (dated by TCRdb to the mid-2010s). The study in broad terms: Using TCR repertoire profiling, the study followed T-cell immune reconstitution in a quantitative way in children after TCRalphabeta/CD19-depleted allogeneic hematopoietic cell transplantation.

The library was made by PCR. TCRdb names Illumina HiSeq 2500 as the instrument used. TCR library preparation used molecular barcoding, with unique molecular identifiers applied to normalize quantification of the TCRbeta repertoire. Clones were called with MiXCR by TCRdb after fastp trimmed the public reads at Q25, and only in-frame beta chains were retained. Rows matching on CDR3 protein sequence are summarized as one entry with the most common DNA and genes. The sample data list about 460,000 distinct CDR3 sequences, and approximately 12% of these were observed just once. The top ten clones comprise about 5.4% of the sample. The germline V gene encodes CDR1 SNHLY and CDR2 FYNNEI. Trimming removed 7 bases from V and 6 bases from J; the gene matches leave 7 bases unexplained. Including the terminal cysteine and phenylalanine, the CDR3 comprises 14 residues. Just the 42-base CDR3 DNA is kept, in frame starting at base 1.

This receptor was identified in a human donor who donated a stem cell graft to a child with combined immunodeficiency. This sample comprised PBMCs from the stem cell graft donor, obtained from the stem cell graft. The V and J genes are TRBV2 and TRBJ1-5; TRBD1 fits 9 bases in the junction. The CDR3 sequence is CASTSGTGSQPQHF. Here is the DNA: TGTGCCAGCACCTCCGGGACAGGGAGTCAGCCCCAGCATTTT.